What follows are 7 T cell receptor beta chains derived from one specimen sequenced in a study of Ad26.COV2.S vaccination and SARS-CoV-2 variants. Assay: immunoSEQ multiplex PCR; the TCRdb copy retains only in-frame clones and omits some. This table has about 400,000 clones, about four fifths appearing once. Treatment in this sample: about 20 received Ad26.COV2.S at low or high dose, single or two shots; 5 received placebo; per-sample allocation not given. Day 63 after the first injection of vaccine or placebo was the sampling time. The source material was peripheral blood, sampled in a trial of Ad26.COV2.S vaccine versus placebo. Source of these receptors: a person aged 18-65 years who received the Ad26.COV2.S COVID-19 vaccine or a placebo.

The gene calls are TRBV7-6 and TRBJ2-1, with TRBD1 identical over 9 bases. Germline loops: CDR1 SGHVS, CDR2 FNYEAQ. The CDR3 is 16 amino acids. Unmatched junction bases numbered 9, after V lost 2 bases and J lost 7 bases. The CDR3: CASSLWATGGENEQFF. The CDR3 coding sequence is TGTGCCAGCAGCTTATGGGCGACAGGGGGAGAGAATGAGCAGTTCTTC.

The chain combines TRBV7-2 with TRBJ1-6, with a tentative D call TRBD1 (5 bases). V gave up 1 base and J gave up 9 bases, with 13 bases separating them. Germline loops: CDR1 SGHTA, CDR2 FQGNSA. This CDR3 has 15 residues. Written as DNA, the CDR3 is TGTGCCAGCAGCTTAGTACCTAGGGGAGGTTCACCCCTCCACTTT. Its translation: CASSLVPRGGSPLHF.

The chain links TRBV6-2 or TRBV6-3 to TRBJ1-5; TRBD1 matches 8 bases. The CDR3 is 15 residues long. The germline CDR1 and CDR2 sequences are MNHEY and SVGEGT. Germline trimming cut 6 bases from V and 7 bases from J; bases unmatched to any gene: 11. The CDR3 DNA reads TGTGCCAGCAGCCCTCGCACAGGGGGGGGGCAGCCCCAGCATTTT. Its translation is CASSPRTGGGQPQHF.

This sequence joins TRBV4-1 and TRBJ1-1, with D possibly being TRBD1 (6 bases). The CDR3 covers 18 residues. CDR1 is MGHRA and CDR2 is YSYEKL in the germline V gene. Deletions cut 1 base from V and 6 bases from J, with 24 bases between. CDR3 region: CASSQVGRVVGRGPEAFF. The CDR3 DNA reads as TGCGCCAGCAGCCAAGTCGGCAGGGTGGTAGGCCGGGGGCCTGAAGCTTTCTTT.

The gene calls are TRBV4-1 and TRBJ1-5; D unresolved. Germline CDR1 and CDR2: MGHRA and YSYEKL. The CDR3 is 16 amino acids. V lost 0 bases to trimming and J lost 3 bases, with 12 bases between them. In nucleotides, the CDR3 is TGCGCCAGCAGCCAAGATCCCCCGACATACAATCAGCCCCAGCATTTT. Translating gives CASSQDPPTYNQPQHF.

This sequence joins TRBV24-1 and TRBJ2-3, with 7 positions matching TRBD1. V shed 1 base, J shed 2 bases, and the junction held 8 bases outside the gene matches. There are 17 residues in the CDR3. Per germline, CDR1 KGHDR and CDR2 SFDVKD. CDR3 DNA: TGTGCCACCAGTGATTTCGGTAGACAGGGTGTCACAGATACGCAGTATTTT. This translates into CATSDFGRQGVTDTQYF.

In DNA, the CDR3 is TGTGCCAGCAGCCCTCGGGTAGCGGGAGCGATAGATACGCAGTATTTT. Translating gives CASSPRVAGAIDTQYF. The genes are TRBV11-3 and TRBJ2-3; 9 nucleotides agree with TRBD2. Germline V gene lookup returns CDR1 SGHNT and CDR2 YENEEA. V gave up 5 bases and J gave up 5 bases; unmatched junction bases: 11. This CDR3 has 16 amino acids.